The 21 T cell receptor beta chains reported below all come from one sample, sequenced in a study of cytotoxic CD8 clonotypes in ibrutinib-treated CLL. Assay used: immunoSEQ multiplex PCR; TCRdb lists only in-frame clones, some missing. Among 33,000 or so clones listed, roughly 50% were seen once. The specimen was PBMCs, collected before ibrutinib treatment. Source of these receptors: a human donor with chronic lymphocytic leukemia.

CDR3 DNA: TGTGCCAGCGGGGTGGGGACGCATCCCCAGTACTTC. Protein: CASGVGTHPQYF. This chain uses TRBV6-6 with TRBJ2-5; D tentatively reads TRBD1 or TRBD2 (5 bases each). This CDR3 comprises 12 residues. Per the germline V gene, CDR1 is MNHNY and CDR2 is SVGAGI (reference sequence). Trimming left V 8 bases short and J 9 bases short, with 16 bases between.

This clone has just a few counts. The chain joins TRBV11-2 to TRBJ2-5; D possibly matches TRBD1 or TRBD2 (6 bases each). This CDR3 has 17 residues. Trimming pared 6 bases from V and 5 bases from J, leaving 25 bases between. The germline CDR1 and CDR2 sequences are SGHAT and FQNNGV. CDR3: CASSSSYGGWVRETQYF. CDR3 coding DNA: TGTGCCAGCAGTTCGAGCTACGGGGGCTGGGTTAGGGAGACCCAGTACTTC.

The genes are TRBV28 and TRBJ2-1; 9 nucleotides align to TRBD2. V was clipped by 1 base and J by 3 bases; unmatched bases: 10. CDR1 and CDR2 (germline): MDHEN, SYDVKM. The CDR3 extends over 18 amino acids. The CDR3 loop is CASSLFSAGLALYNEQFF. DNA of the CDR3: TGTGCCAGCAGTTTATTTTCCGCGGGACTAGCTCTCTACAATGAGCAGTTCTTC.

In this sample, this clone turned up a few times. V gene TRBV4-2 combines with J gene TRBJ1-5; D remains unclear. The CDR3 totals 14 residues. Per germline, CDR1 LGHNA and CDR2 YNFKEQ. With 0 bases removed from V and 3 bases from J, the gap between germline ends came to 6 bases. CDR3 sequence reads: CASSQEYDNQPQHF. The CDR3, as DNA: TGTGCCAGCAGCCAAGAGTACGACAATCAGCCCCAGCATTTT.

CDR3 amino acids: CASSESDRFNTEAFF. In DNA, the CDR3 is TGTGCCAGCAGTGAATCGGACAGGTTCAACACTGAAGCTTTCTTT. The genes are TRBV25-1 and TRBJ1-1, with 7 positions matching TRBD1. CDR1 is MGHDK, CDR2 SYGVNS, per germline. The CDR3 sequence is 15 residues long. With V trimmed by 1 base and J by 2 bases, 4 bases remained unmatched. Filled out from reference TRBV25-1 and TRBJ1-1, the complete variable domain reads EADIYQTPRYLVIGTGKKITLECSQTMGHDKMYWYQQDPGMELHLIHYSYGVNSTEKGDLSSESTVSRIRTEHFPLTLESARPSHTSQYLCASSESDRFNTEAFFGQGTRLTVV.

V usage is TRBV15 and J usage is TRBJ2-1; no reliable D call. The V gene's germline CDR1 is LNHNV and CDR2 YYDKDF (reference sequence). V lost 0 bases, J lost 5 bases, and 8 bases lay in between. CDR3 length equals 14 residues. CDR3 protein: CATSREFADNEQFF. The CDR3, as DNA: TGTGCCACCAGCAGAGAGTTCGCGGACAATGAGCAGTTCTTC. Combining the CDR3 with reference TRBV15 and TRBJ2-1 gives the whole variable domain DAMVIQNPRYQVTQFGKPVTLSCSQTLNHNVMYWYQQKSSQAPKLLFHYYDKDFNNEADTPDNFQSRRPNTSFCFLDIRSPGLGDTAMYLCATSREFADNEQFFGPGTRLTVL.

The V call is TRBV6-6, the J call TRBJ1-1; D remains unclear. The CDR3 runs 13 residues. From germline, CDR1 is MNHNY and CDR2 SVGAGI (reference sequence). Trimming took off 7 bases at V and 7 bases at J, with 16 bases between the two ends. CDR3 bases: TGTGCCAGCACCAAAAGGTGGGATGGTGAAGCTTTCTTT. Translated, it gives CASTKRWDGEAFF.

This clone has only a few counts. The chain recombines TRBV27 with TRBJ2-3; no clear D gene. The CDR3 runs 14 residues. Trimming pared 8 bases from V and 0 bases from J, leaving 12 bases between. CDR1 is MNHEY and CDR2 is SMNVEV in the germline V gene (reference sequence). CDR3 in amino acids: CASSRTSSTDTQYF. For the CDR3, the DNA is TGTGCCAGCTCTCGGACGTCTAGCACAGATACGCAGTATTTT.

The chain's CDR3 is CAITGTNQPQHF. As DNA, the CDR3 is TGTGCCATTACAGGGACAAATCAGCCCCAGCATTTT. This chain links TRBV28 with TRBJ1-5; possibly TRBD1 for D (6 bases). The CDR3 runs 12 residues. Germline V gives CDR1 MDHEN, CDR2 SYDVKM. V lost 10 bases and J 4 bases, leaving 11 bases between the germline ends.

V gene TRBV10-3 combines with J gene TRBJ1-5, with a weak D call TRBD1 (6 bases). Trimming shortened V by 0 bases and J by 4 bases, and 13 bases separated the two germline ends. The germline V gene encodes CDR1 ENHRY and CDR2 SYGVKD. The CDR3 is made up of 16 amino acids. CDR3 protein: CAISESGQRLNQPQHF. As DNA, the CDR3 is TGTGCCATCAGTGAGTCCGGACAGCGATTAAATCAGCCCCAGCATTTT.

This clone was picked up a small number of times. This chain links TRBV7-2 with TRBJ1-4, with 8 bases aligning to TRBD1. Losses at the gene ends were 5 bases for V and 5 bases for J; bases not matched to a gene: 4. The CDR3 contains 14 residues. Germline V gives CDR1 SGHTA, CDR2 FQGNSA. The chain's CDR3 is CASSKGQANEKLFF. CDR3 in DNA: TGTGCCAGCAGCAAGGGACAGGCAAATGAAAAACTGTTTTTT.

This rearrangement joins TRBV6-1 to TRBJ2-1; D is undetermined. CDR1 is MNHNS and CDR2 is SASEGT in the germline V gene. Trimming took off 5 bases at V and 2 bases at J, with 13 bases between the two ends. The CDR3 spans 15 residues. The CDR3 spells CASSPSRGTYNEQFF. The CDR3 coding sequence is TGTGCCAGCAGTCCTTCCAGAGGTACCTACAATGAGCAGTTCTTC.

A single count supports this clone. The chain joins TRBV19 to TRBJ1-1; D is undetermined. Germline V CDR1 and CDR2: LNHDA, SQIVND (reference sequence). The ends were cut back, 4 bases at V and 11 bases at J, with 11 bases in the middle. The CDR3 sequence is 11 residues long. The CDR3: CASSTTGSAFF. CDR3 DNA sequence: TGTGCCAGTAGTACGACCGGAAGCGCTTTCTTT.

J is TRBJ1-2 and V is TRBV19; no clear D. V was shortened by 11 bases and J by 2 bases, with 21 bases between the two germline ends. Germline V CDR1 and CDR2: LNHDA, SQIVND (reference sequence). This CDR3 has 15 amino acids. The CDR3 sequence is CASRGAGRANYGYTF. The CDR3 region has the DNA TGTGCCTCCCGGGGAGCGGGGAGGGCAAACTATGGCTACACCTTC.

The chain recombines TRBV5-1 with TRBJ1-1; no firm D call. Germline CDR1 and CDR2: SGHRS and YFSETQ. The CDR3 is 14 residues long. Between the trimmed V and J ends, which lost 4 bases and 1 base, there was a span of 11 bases. CDR3: CASSHAWGNTEAFF. CDR3 DNA: TGCGCCAGCAGCCATGCTTGGGGGAACACTGAAGCTTTCTTT. Drawing the rest from reference TRBV5-1 and TRBJ1-1, the complete variable domain is KAGVTQTPRYLIKTRGQQVTLSCSPISGHRSVSWYQQTPGQGLQFLFEYFSETQRNKGNFPGRFSGRQFSNSRSEMNVSTLELGDSALYLCASSHAWGNTEAFFGQGTRLTVV.

Of note for this clone: The same CDR3 arises from other DNA sequences in this sample as well. The V call is TRBV5-6, the J call TRBJ2-1, with D uncertain. Germline V gene data show CDR1 as SGHDT and CDR2 as YYEEEE. V lost 2 bases and J 4 bases, leaving 7 bases between the germline ends. There are 13 residues in the CDR3. The CDR3 bases are TGTGCCAGCAGCTTAACACTGTACAATGAGCAGTTCTTC. It encodes CASSLTLYNEQFF.

The chain has TRBV14 and TRBJ1-2; unclear D gene. Trimming shortened V by 3 bases and J by 5 bases, and 10 bases separated the two germline ends. The germline gives CDR1 SGHDN, CDR2 FVKESK. CDR3 length: 13 residues. The CDR3 sequence is CASSQNLEYGYTF. In DNA, the CDR3 is TGTGCCAGCAGCCAGAACCTTGAATATGGCTACACCTTC.

This clone has ten or more counts. The chain employs TRBV18 and TRBJ1-6, with a weak D call TRBD1 (5 bases). Germline loops: CDR1 KGHSH, CDR2 LQKENI. CDR3 length: 13 amino acids. V gave up 4 bases and J gave up 8 bases, with 9 bases separating them. CDR3 region: CASSQGRDSPLHF. The CDR3 DNA reads TGTGCCAGCTCACAGGGACGAGATTCACCCCTCCACTTT.

This sequence joins TRBV2 and TRBJ1-5, with D unclear. The CDR3 contains 15 residues. The ends were cut back, 4 bases at V and 3 bases at J, with 13 bases in the middle. The germline V gene encodes CDR1 SNHLY and CDR2 FYNNEI. CDR3 protein: CASSGDRKHNQPQHF. The CDR3 DNA follows: TGTGCCAGCAGTGGGGATAGAAAGCACAATCAGCCCCAGCATTTT.

In its sample, this clone was seen a few times. This chain uses TRBV10-2 with TRBJ1-2, with 7 nucleotides matching TRBD1. With V trimmed by 2 bases and J by 4 bases, 4 bases remained unmatched. The CDR3 contains 14 residues. Germline V gene data show CDR1 as WSHSY and CDR2 as SAAADI. As DNA, the CDR3 is TGCGCCAGCAGTGAGACAGGGGAACCCTATGGCTACACCTTC. Protein product: CASSETGEPYGYTF.

The V and J genes are TRBV5-6 and TRBJ2-2; unclear D gene. The CDR3 consists of 17 residues. Trimming removed 4 bases at V and 1 base at J, with 17 bases between. Per the germline V gene, CDR1 is SGHDT and CDR2 is YYEEEE. Here the CDR3 reads CASSPLGAQMNTGELFF. CDR3 DNA: TGTGCCAGCAGCCCTCTCGGAGCACAGATGAACACCGGGGAGCTGTTTTTT.